These T cell receptor beta chains were read from a single sample in a study of OX40 agonist ivuxolimab in advanced cancers. The protocol was immunoSEQ multiplex PCR, while the TCRdb copy is restricted to in-frame clones and leaves out a portion. In the table there are 65,000 to 95,000 clones, around nine tenths of which are singletons. This sample comprised CD4+ or CD8+ T cells sorted from blood, obtained in a trial of the OX40 agonist ivuxolimab. The receptors stem from an adult with an advanced solid tumor such as melanoma, head and neck, liver or kidney cancer. The CDR3 runs from the conserved cysteine through the conserved F or W. Each record gives: D gene, J gene, clone size, V gene, CDR3 protein, CDR3 DNA. The D gene is left open where the match is weak. Part of the rows lack a size; the others show once, few, many or a class for expanded clones.

>TRBD2|TRBJ2-1|-|TRBV19
CASSISVLAGGNEQFF
TGTGCCAGTAGTATAAGTGTACTAGCGGGAGGCAATGAGCAGTTCTTC
>-|TRBJ2-6|-|TRBV5-1
CASSLLVGSGSGANVLTF
TGCGCCAGCAGCTTGTTAGTAGGGTCTGGGTCTGGGGCCAACGTCCTGACTTTC
>-|TRBJ1-1|-|TRBV27
CASSFNGGNTEAFF
TGTGCCAGCAGTTTTAACGGGGGGAACACTGAAGCTTTCTTT
>-|TRBJ2-7|few|TRBV4-1
CASSQVFGRGADEQYF
TGCGCCAGCAGCCAAGTATTCGGCAGGGGGGCGGACGAGCAGTACTTC
>-|TRBJ2-3|-|TRBV28
CASSDGYRARTDTQYF
TGTGCCAGCAGCGATGGGTACCGGGCCCGCACAGATACGCAGTATTTT
>TRBD2|TRBJ2-1|-|TRBV28
CASSLLTSGGFNEQFF
TGTGCCAGCAGTTTATTGACTAGCGGGGGTTTCAATGAGCAGTTCTTC
>-|TRBJ2-7|-|TRBV19
CASSPHHGGAPGEQYF
TGTGCCAGTAGTCCCCACCATGGGGGAGCCCCTGGCGAGCAGTACTTC
>TRBD2|TRBJ2-1|-|TRBV29-1
CSVPIESGRAFNEQFF
TGCAGCGTGCCGATAGAAAGCGGGAGGGCCTTCAATGAGCAGTTCTTC
>TRBD1|TRBJ2-2|-|TRBV5-1
CASRAGTGITTGELFF
TGCGCCAGCCGTGCCGGGACAGGGATTACCACCGGGGAGCTGTTTTTT
>TRBD2|TRBJ2-1|-|TRBV9
CASSPRTSQWDEQFF
TGTGCCAGCAGCCCGAGGACTAGCCAATGGGATGAGCAGTTCTTC
>TRBD2|TRBJ2-1|-|TRBV11-3
CASSLASGGNYNEQFF
TGTGCCAGCAGCTTAGCTAGCGGGGGCAACTACAATGAGCAGTTCTTC
>-|TRBJ1-3|-|TRBV2
CASSVYGGSGNTIYF
TGTGCCAGCAGTGTGTATGGTGGCTCTGGAAACACCATATATTTT
>-|TRBJ1-4|-|TRBV30
CAWSEQGREKLFF
TGTGCCTGGAGTGAACAGGGACGTGAAAAACTGTTTTTT
>TRBD1|TRBJ2-4|-|TRBV28
CASSLSSGTATYIQYF
TGTGCCAGCAGTTTATCCTCCGGGACAGCAACATACATTCAGTACTTC
>-|TRBJ1-1|-|TRBV2
CASSEQVHPPHTEAFF
TGTGCCAGCAGTGAACAAGTACATCCACCCCACACTGAAGCTTTCTTT
>-|TRBJ1-6|-|TRBV27
CASRGRDGFNSPLHF
TGTGCCAGCAGGGGCCGGGACGGATTTAATTCACCCCTCCACTTT
>TRBD1|TRBJ2-2|-|TRBV2
CASSSRTGSGRELFF
TGTGCCAGCAGTTCCCGGACAGGGTCAGGAAGGGAGCTGTTTTTT
>TRBD1|TRBJ1-4|-|TRBV28
CASSRTGQGRNEKLFF
TGTGCCAGCAGTCGAACCGGACAGGGCCGGAATGAAAAACTGTTTTTT
>-|TRBJ2-1|-|TRBV7-9
CASRIDPNNEQFF
TGTGCCAGCAGGATAGACCCAAACAATGAGCAGTTCTTC
>-|TRBJ2-7|-|TRBV5-4
CASSFWASGLLGYEQYF
TGTGCCAGCAGCTTCTGGGCCTCGGGACTTCTGGGGTACGAGCAGTACTTC
>-|TRBJ2-2|-|TRBV18
CASSPRKGRNTGELFF
TGTGCCAGCTCACCACGGAAGGGGAGGAACACCGGGGAGCTGTTTTTT
>-|TRBJ1-1|-|TRBV18
CASSQTGHAALNTEAFF
TGTGCCAGCTCACAGACCGGACACGCGGCCCTGAACACTGAAGCTTTCTTT
>-|TRBJ2-5|-|TRBV7-2
CASSLDGGVETQYF
TGTGCCAGCAGCTTAGATGGGGGCGTAGAGACCCAGTACTTC
>-|TRBJ2-5|once|TRBV5-4
CASRKGGGQETQYF
TGTGCCAGCAGGAAGGGTGGGGGGCAAGAGACCCAGTACTTC
>-|TRBJ2-1|-|TRBV14
CASSQAGRLAGMYNEQFF
TGTGCCAGCAGCCAAGCCGGGCGGCTAGCTGGTATGTACAATGAGCAGTTCTTC
>-|TRBJ2-7|few|TRBV14
CASSQGGEQYF
TGTGCCAGCAGCCAAGGGGGCGAGCAGTACTTC
>-|TRBJ2-1|-|TRBV10-3
CAISEGRGAVDYNEQFF
TGTGCCATCAGTGAGGGCAGGGGTGCGGTTGATTACAATGAGCAGTTCTTC
>-|TRBJ2-2|-|TRBV4-3
CASSQEAGIGGELFF
TGCGCCAGCAGCCAAGAAGCAGGGATCGGCGGGGAGCTGTTTTTT
>TRBD2|TRBJ2-1|once|TRBV20-1
CSATRGGEQFF
TGCAGTGCTACCCGGGGGGGTGAGCAGTTCTTC
>TRBD2|TRBJ2-2|-|TRBV7-2
CASSLRPSGAGELFF
TGTGCCAGCAGCTTGAGGCCTAGCGGGGCCGGGGAGCTGTTTTTT
>TRBD1|TRBJ2-1|-|TRBV5-6
CASSRRTGVHNEQFF
TGTGCCAGCAGCCGGCGGACAGGGGTGCACAATGAGCAGTTCTTC
>-|TRBJ2-7|-|TRBV5-5
CASSSSAGTLSYEQYF
TGTGCCAGCAGCTCGAGCGCCGGGACCCTCTCCTACGAGCAGTACTTC
>TRBD1|TRBJ2-2|-|TRBV5-4
CASSGTGQVTGELFF
TGTGCCAGCAGCGGAACGGGACAGGTGACCGGGGAGCTGTTTTTT
>-|TRBJ2-1|-|TRBV18
CATLKDYNEQFF
TGTGCCACCCTCAAGGATTACAATGAGCAGTTCTTC
>TRBD1|TRBJ2-7|-|TRBV5-6
CASSLWTGQTYEQYF
TGTGCCAGCAGCTTATGGACAGGGCAGACCTACGAGCAGTACTTC
>-|TRBJ2-1|-|TRBV20-1
CSAMGRNEQFF
TGCAGTGCTATGGGGCGTAATGAGCAGTTCTTC
>-|TRBJ2-1|-|TRBV28
CASNPDSRNEQFF
TGTGCCAGCAACCCCGACAGTCGAAATGAGCAGTTCTTC
>-|TRBJ1-2|-|TRBV14
CASSQVYSGDRYGYTF
TGTGCCAGCAGCCAAGTCTATTCAGGGGACCGCTATGGCTACACCTTC
>-|TRBJ1-6|few|TRBV27
CASRGGRTPLHF
TGTGCCAGCAGGGGGGGACGGACCCCCCTCCACTTT
>TRBD2|TRBJ2-3|-|TRBV7-9
CASSHPRDYTDTQYF
TGTGCCAGCAGCCACCCTCGGGACTACACAGATACGCAGTATTTT
>-|TRBJ1-6|-|TRBV5-1
CASSFLGSSSYNSPLHF
TGCGCCAGCAGCTTTTTAGGGAGCAGCTCCTATAATTCACCCCTCCACTTT
>TRBD1|TRBJ1-6|-|TRBV28
CASRDRGPRNSPLHF
TGTGCCAGCAGGGACAGGGGGCCAAGAAATTCACCCCTCCACTTT
>TRBD1|TRBJ1-1|-|TRBV6-1
CASSRDSVNTEAFF
TGTGCCAGCAGCCGGGACAGCGTGAACACTGAAGCTTTCTTT
>-|TRBJ2-2|-|TRBV18
CASCPGGPNTGELFF
TGTGCCAGCTGCCCAGGAGGACCGAACACCGGGGAGCTGTTTTTT
>-|TRBJ2-7|-|TRBV6-5
CATYKRGVYEQYF
TGTGCCACCTATAAGAGGGGGGTCTACGAGCAGTACTTC
>-|TRBJ1-2|-|TRBV7-3
CASSLKKGMEGYTF
TGTGCCAGCAGCTTAAAAAAGGGGATGGAGGGCTACACCTTC